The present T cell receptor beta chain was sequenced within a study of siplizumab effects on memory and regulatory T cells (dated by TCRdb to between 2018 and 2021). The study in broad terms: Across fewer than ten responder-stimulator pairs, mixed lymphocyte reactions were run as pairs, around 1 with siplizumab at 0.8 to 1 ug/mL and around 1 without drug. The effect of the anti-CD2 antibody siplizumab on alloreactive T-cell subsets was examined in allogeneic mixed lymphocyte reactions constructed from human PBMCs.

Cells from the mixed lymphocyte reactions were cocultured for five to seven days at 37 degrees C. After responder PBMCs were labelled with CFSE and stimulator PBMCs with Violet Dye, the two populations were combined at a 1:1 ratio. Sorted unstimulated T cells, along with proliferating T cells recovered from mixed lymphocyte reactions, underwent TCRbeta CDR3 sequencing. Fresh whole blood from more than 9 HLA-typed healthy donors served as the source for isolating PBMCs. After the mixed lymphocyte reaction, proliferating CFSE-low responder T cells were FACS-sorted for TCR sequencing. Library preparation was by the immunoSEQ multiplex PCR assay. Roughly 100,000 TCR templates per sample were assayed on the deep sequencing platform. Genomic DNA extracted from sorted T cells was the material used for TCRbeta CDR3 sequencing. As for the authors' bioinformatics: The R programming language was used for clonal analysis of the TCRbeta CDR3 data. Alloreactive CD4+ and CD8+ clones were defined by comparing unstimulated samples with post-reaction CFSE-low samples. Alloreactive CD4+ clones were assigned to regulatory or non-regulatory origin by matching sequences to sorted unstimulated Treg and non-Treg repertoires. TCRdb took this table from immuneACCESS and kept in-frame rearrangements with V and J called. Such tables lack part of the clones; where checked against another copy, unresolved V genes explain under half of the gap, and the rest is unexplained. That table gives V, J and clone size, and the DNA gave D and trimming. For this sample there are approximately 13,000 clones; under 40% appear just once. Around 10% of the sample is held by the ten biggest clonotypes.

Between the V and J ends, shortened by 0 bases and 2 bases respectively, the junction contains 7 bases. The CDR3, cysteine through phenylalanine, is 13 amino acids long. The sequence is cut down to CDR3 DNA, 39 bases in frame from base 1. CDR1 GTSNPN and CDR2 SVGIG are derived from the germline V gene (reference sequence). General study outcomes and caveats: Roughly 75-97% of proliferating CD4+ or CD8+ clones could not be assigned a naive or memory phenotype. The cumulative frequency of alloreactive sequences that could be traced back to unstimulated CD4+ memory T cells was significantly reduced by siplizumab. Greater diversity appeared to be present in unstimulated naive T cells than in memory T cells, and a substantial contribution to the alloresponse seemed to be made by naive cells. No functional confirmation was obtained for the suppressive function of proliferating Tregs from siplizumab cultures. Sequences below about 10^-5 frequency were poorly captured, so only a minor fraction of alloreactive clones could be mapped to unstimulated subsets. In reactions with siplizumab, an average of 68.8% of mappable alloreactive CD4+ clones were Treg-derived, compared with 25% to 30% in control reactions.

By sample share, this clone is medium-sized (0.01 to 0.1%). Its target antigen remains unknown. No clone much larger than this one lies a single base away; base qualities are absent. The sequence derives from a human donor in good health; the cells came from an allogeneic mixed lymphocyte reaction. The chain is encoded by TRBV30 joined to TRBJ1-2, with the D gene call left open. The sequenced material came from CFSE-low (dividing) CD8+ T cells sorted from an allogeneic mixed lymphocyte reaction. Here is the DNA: TGTGCCTGGAGTGTACTCAACAACTATGGCTACACCTTC. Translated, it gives CAWSVLNNYGYTF.